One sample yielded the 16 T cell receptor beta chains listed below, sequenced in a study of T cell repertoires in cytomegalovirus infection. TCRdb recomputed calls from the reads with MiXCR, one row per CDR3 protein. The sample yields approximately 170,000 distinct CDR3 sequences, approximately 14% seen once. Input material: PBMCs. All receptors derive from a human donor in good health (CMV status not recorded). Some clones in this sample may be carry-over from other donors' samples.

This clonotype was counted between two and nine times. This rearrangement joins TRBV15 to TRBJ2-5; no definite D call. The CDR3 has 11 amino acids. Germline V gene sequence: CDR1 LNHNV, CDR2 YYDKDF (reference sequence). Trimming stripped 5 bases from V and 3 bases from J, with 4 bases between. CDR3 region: CATSYEETQYF. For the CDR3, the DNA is TGTGCCACCAGCTACGAAGAGACCCAGTACTTC.

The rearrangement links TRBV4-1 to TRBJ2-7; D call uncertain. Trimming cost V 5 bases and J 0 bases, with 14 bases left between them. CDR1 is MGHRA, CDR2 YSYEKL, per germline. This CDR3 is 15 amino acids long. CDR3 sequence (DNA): TGCGCCAGCAGCGCTCCACCCGGCCGCTCCTACGAGCAGTACTTC. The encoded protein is CASSAPPGRSYEQYF.

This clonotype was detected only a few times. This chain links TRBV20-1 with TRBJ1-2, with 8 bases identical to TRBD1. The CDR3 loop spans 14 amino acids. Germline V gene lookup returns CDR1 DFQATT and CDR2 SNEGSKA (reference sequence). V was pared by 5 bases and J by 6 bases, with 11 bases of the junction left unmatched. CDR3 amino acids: CSAGRTGKEDGYTF. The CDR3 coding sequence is TGCAGTGCTGGGCGGACAGGGAAGGAGGATGGCTACACCTTC.

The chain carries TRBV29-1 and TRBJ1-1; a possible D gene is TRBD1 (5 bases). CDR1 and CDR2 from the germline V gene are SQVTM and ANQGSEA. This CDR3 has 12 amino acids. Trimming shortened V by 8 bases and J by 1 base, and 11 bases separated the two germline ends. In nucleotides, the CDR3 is TGCAGCTTTAAAGGGGAGAACACTGAAGCTTTCTTT. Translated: CSFKGENTEAFF. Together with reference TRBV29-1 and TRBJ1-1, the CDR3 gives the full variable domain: SAVISQKPSRDICQRGTSLTIQCQVDSQVTMMFWYRQQPGQSLTLIATANQGSEATYESGFVIDKFPISRPNLTFSTLTVSNMSPEDSSIYLCSFKGENTEAFFGQGTRLTVV.

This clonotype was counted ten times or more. The CDR3 bases are TGTGCCAGCAGCTCTCGGGGGGCCCGATCCTACAATGAGCAGTTCTTC. This sequence encodes CASSSRGARSYNEQFF. The V gene is TRBV7-2, the J gene TRBJ2-1, with D possibly matching TRBD2 (7 bases). V lost 4 bases to trimming and J lost 1 base, with 14 bases between them. The germline V gene encodes CDR1 SGHTA and CDR2 FQGNSA. This CDR3 is built from 16 residues.

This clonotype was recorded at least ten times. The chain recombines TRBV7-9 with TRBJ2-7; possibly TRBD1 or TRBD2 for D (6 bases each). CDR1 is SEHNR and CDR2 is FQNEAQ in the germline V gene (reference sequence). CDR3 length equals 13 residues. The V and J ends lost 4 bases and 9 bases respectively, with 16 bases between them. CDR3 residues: CASSSDRRRGQYF. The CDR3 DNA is TGTGCCAGCAGCTCTGACAGGCGGCGGGGGCAGTACTTC.

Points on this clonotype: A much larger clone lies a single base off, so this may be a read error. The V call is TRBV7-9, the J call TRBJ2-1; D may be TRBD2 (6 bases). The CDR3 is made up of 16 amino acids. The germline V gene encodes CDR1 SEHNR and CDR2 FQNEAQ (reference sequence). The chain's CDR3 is CASSIRSGPSYNELFF. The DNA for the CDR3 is TGTGCCAGCAGCATACGTAGCGGACCCTCCTACAATGAGCTGTTCTTC.

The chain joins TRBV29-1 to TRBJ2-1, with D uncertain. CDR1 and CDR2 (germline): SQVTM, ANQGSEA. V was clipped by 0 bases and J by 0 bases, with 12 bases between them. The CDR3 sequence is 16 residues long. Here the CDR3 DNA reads TGCAGCGTTGAAGATCCTAAGAAGGGCTCCTACAATGAGCAGTTCTTC. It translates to CSVEDPKKGSYNEQFF.

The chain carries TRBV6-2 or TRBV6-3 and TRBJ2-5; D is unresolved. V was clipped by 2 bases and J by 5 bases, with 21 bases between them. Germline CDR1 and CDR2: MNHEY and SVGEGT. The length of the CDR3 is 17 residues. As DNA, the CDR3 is TGTGCCAGCAGTTACCCGCCGCAAGTACACCCCGGGGAGACCCAGTACTTC. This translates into CASSYPPQVHPGETQYF.

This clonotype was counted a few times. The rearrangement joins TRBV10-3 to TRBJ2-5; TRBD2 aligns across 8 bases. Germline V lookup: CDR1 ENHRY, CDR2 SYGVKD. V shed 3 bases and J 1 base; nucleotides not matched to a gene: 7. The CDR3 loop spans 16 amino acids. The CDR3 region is CAISESPGGGQETQYF. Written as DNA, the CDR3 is TGTGCCATCAGTGAATCCCCCGGGGGGGGCCAAGAGACCCAGTACTTC.

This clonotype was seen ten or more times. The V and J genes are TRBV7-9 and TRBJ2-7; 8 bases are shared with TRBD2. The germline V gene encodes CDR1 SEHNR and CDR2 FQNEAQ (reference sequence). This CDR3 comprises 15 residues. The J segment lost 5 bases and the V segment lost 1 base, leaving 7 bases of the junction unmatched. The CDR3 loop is CASSLVTSGRDEQYF. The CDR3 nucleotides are TGTGCCAGCAGCTTAGTTACTAGCGGAAGAGACGAGCAGTACTTC. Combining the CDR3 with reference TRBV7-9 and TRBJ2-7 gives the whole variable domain DTGVSQNPRHKITKRGQNVTFRCDPISEHNRLYWYRQTLGQGPEFLTYFQNEAQLEKSRLLSDRFSAERPKGSFSTLEIQRTEQGDSAMYLCASSLVTSGRDEQYFGPGTRLTVT.

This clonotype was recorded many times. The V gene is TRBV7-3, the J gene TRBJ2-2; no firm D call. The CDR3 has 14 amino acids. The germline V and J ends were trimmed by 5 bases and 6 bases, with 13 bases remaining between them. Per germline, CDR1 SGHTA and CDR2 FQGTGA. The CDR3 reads CASSLGPIPGELFF. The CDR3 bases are TGTGCCAGCAGCCTAGGGCCTATACCCGGGGAGCTGTTTTTT.

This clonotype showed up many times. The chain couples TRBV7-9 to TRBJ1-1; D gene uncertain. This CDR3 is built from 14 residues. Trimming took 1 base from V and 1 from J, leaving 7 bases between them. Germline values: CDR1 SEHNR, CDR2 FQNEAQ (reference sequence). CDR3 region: CASSLETGNTEAFF. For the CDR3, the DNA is TGTGCCAGCAGCTTAGAGACGGGGAACACTGAAGCTTTCTTT.

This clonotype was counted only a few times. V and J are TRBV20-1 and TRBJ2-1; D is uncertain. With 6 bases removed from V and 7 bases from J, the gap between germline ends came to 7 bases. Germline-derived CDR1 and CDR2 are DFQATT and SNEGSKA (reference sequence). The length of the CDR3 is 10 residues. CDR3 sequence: CSALDNEQFF. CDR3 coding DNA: TGCAGTGCCCTAGATAATGAGCAGTTCTTC.

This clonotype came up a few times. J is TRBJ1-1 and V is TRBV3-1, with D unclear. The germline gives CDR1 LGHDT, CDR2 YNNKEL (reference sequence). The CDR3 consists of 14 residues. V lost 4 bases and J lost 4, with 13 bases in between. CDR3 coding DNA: TGTGCCAGCAGCCCAGTCCATTCGGGCACTGAAGCTTTCTTT. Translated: CASSPVHSGTEAFF.

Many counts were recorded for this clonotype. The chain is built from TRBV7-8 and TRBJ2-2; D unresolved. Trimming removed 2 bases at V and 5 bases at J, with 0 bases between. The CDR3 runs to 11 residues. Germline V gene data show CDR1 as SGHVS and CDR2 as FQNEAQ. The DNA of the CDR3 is TGTGCCAGCAGCTTAACCGGGGAGCTGTTTTTT. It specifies CASSLTGELFF.